These T cell receptor beta chains were read from a single sample in a study of T cells in Graves' hyperthyroidism and ophthalmopathy. TCRdb re-called the multiplex PCR reads with MiXCR, one entry per CDR3 protein. In the table there are hundreds of thousands of distinct CDR3 sequences, around 14% of which are singletons. The sample comprised blood. Receptors were obtained from a woman under 30 with Graves' hyperthyroidism. Each CDR3 is given with its conserved first and last residue. Fields, in order: CDR3 length, V gene, J gene, clone size, D gene, CDR3 protein, CDR3 DNA. A D gene is named only where the DNA matches it firmly. Some rows have no size entry. The others give once, few or many, or a class for an expanded clone.

CDR3 length: 18; V gene: TRBV28; J gene: TRBJ1-5; clone size: many; D gene: TRBD1; CDR3 protein: CASSLPVAGGISNQPQHF; CDR3 DNA: TGTGCCAGCAGTTTACCCGTAGCAGGGGGCATTAGCAATCAGCCCCAGCATTTT
CDR3 length: 12; V gene: TRBV12-3/TRBV12-4; J gene: TRBJ1-4; clone size: many; D gene: .; CDR3 protein: CASSLQVEKLFF; CDR3 DNA: TGTGCCAGCAGTTTACAGGTTGAAAAACTGTTTTTT
CDR3 length: 13; V gene: TRBV27; J gene: TRBJ2-5; clone size: many; D gene: TRBD1; CDR3 protein: CASRKGGSETQYF; CDR3 DNA: TGTGCCAGCAGGAAAGGGGGCTCGGAGACCCAGTACTTC
CDR3 length: 16; V gene: TRBV6-9; J gene: TRBJ2-2; clone size: .; D gene: TRBD2; CDR3 protein: CASSLVAGVNTGELFF; CDR3 DNA: TGTGCCAGCAGTTTAGTAGCGGGGGTGAACACCGGGGAGCTGTTTTTT
CDR3 length: 18; V gene: TRBV2; J gene: TRBJ2-1; clone size: many; D gene: TRBD2; CDR3 protein: CASSPRVGLAGGLDEQFF; CDR3 DNA: TGTGCCAGCAGTCCCCGCGTCGGACTAGCGGGGGGGCTGGATGAGCAGTTCTTC
CDR3 length: 14; V gene: TRBV6-4; J gene: TRBJ1-3; clone size: many; D gene: TRBD1; CDR3 protein: CASRGRGLGNTIYF; CDR3 DNA: TGTGCCAGCAGAGGCAGGGGGCTTGGAAACACCATATATTTT
CDR3 length: 15; V gene: TRBV4-1; J gene: TRBJ2-1; clone size: many; D gene: TRBD2; CDR3 protein: CASSENKREREEQFF; CDR3 DNA: TGCGCCAGCAGCGAGAATAAGCGGGAGCGAGAAGAGCAGTTCTTC
CDR3 length: 16; V gene: TRBV6-1; J gene: TRBJ2-2; clone size: many; D gene: TRBD2; CDR3 protein: CASSLWGRAGTGELFF; CDR3 DNA: TGTGCCAGCAGCCTTTGGGGGAGGGCCGGCACCGGGGAGCTGTTTTTT
CDR3 length: 13; V gene: TRBV11-2; J gene: TRBJ2-1; clone size: many; D gene: .; CDR3 protein: CASTDTTYNGQFF; CDR3 DNA: TGTGCCAGCACCGACACTACCTACAATGGGCAGTTCTTC
CDR3 length: 17; V gene: TRBV5-1; J gene: TRBJ1-3; clone size: many; D gene: .; CDR3 protein: CASSLEGGPRTGNTIYF; CDR3 DNA: TGCGCCAGCAGCTTGGAGGGAGGCCCCAGGACTGGAAACACCATATATTTT
CDR3 length: 15; V gene: TRBV15; J gene: TRBJ1-2; clone size: many; D gene: TRBD1; CDR3 protein: CATSSPGQGNYGYTF; CDR3 DNA: TGTGCCACCAGCAGTCCGGGACAGGGGAACTATGGCTACACCTTC
CDR3 length: 16; V gene: TRBV30; J gene: TRBJ1-2; clone size: .; D gene: TRBD1; CDR3 protein: CAWRVGWDRINYGYTF; CDR3 DNA: TGTGCCTGGAGGGTCGGATGGGACAGGATTAACTATGGCTACACCTTC
CDR3 length: 16; V gene: TRBV12-3/TRBV12-4; J gene: TRBJ1-2; clone size: many; D gene: TRBD1; CDR3 protein: CASSLGVGDRGHGYTF; CDR3 DNA: TGTGCCAGCAGTTTAGGGGTGGGGGACAGGGGGCATGGCTACACCTTC
CDR3 length: 15; V gene: TRBV11-1; J gene: TRBJ2-5; clone size: .; D gene: TRBD1; CDR3 protein: CASSQDRELEETQYF; CDR3 DNA: TGTGCCAGCAGCCAGGACAGGGAATTGGAAGAGACCCAGTACTTC
CDR3 length: 15; V gene: TRBV10-1; J gene: TRBJ2-3; clone size: few; D gene: .; CDR3 protein: CASSAEGGDTDTQYF; CDR3 DNA: TGCGCCAGCAGTGCGGAGGGAGGAGACACAGATACGCAGTATTTT
CDR3 length: 14; V gene: TRBV30; J gene: TRBJ2-5; clone size: many; D gene: .; CDR3 protein: CAWSVGGGGETQYF; CDR3 DNA: TGTGCCTGGAGTGTTGGGGGGGGCGGAGAGACCCAGTACTTC
CDR3 length: 13; V gene: TRBV3-1; J gene: TRBJ1-1; clone size: many; D gene: .; CDR3 protein: CASSLLQGTEAFF; CDR3 DNA: TGTGCCAGCAGCCTCCTACAGGGAACTGAAGCTTTCTTT
CDR3 length: 15; V gene: TRBV9; J gene: TRBJ2-5; clone size: many; D gene: TRBD2; CDR3 protein: CASSPSGRPQETQYF; CDR3 DNA: TGTGCCAGCAGCCCTAGCGGGAGGCCACAAGAGACCCAGTACTTC
CDR3 length: 13; V gene: TRBV11-2; J gene: TRBJ2-3; clone size: .; D gene: .; CDR3 protein: CASTRGVTDTQYF; CDR3 DNA: TGTGCCAGCACTCGTGGGGTCACAGATACGCAGTATTTT
CDR3 length: 14; V gene: TRBV6-1; J gene: TRBJ1-5; clone size: .; D gene: .; CDR3 protein: CASRPQGGGQPQHF; CDR3 DNA: TGTGCCAGCAGACCCCAGGGTGGGGGGCAGCCCCAGCATTTT
CDR3 length: 12; V gene: TRBV11-2; J gene: TRBJ2-4; clone size: many; D gene: .; CDR3 protein: CASSWEAGIQYF; CDR3 DNA: TGTGCCAGCAGCTGGGAGGCCGGGATTCAGTACTTC
CDR3 length: 13; V gene: TRBV11-2; J gene: TRBJ2-2; clone size: .; D gene: .; CDR3 protein: CASSLAVPGELFF; CDR3 DNA: TGTGCCAGCAGCTTAGCGGTTCCCGGGGAGCTGTTTTTT
CDR3 length: 16; V gene: TRBV5-1; J gene: TRBJ2-5; clone size: .; D gene: .; CDR3 protein: CASSLRSTGTGETQYF; CDR3 DNA: TGCGCCAGCAGCTTACGGTCAACGGGCACTGGGGAGACCCAGTACTTC
CDR3 length: 14; V gene: TRBV7-2; J gene: TRBJ2-2; clone size: .; D gene: TRBD1; CDR3 protein: CASSQRTGAGELFF; CDR3 DNA: TGTGCCAGCAGCCAGCGGACAGGGGCCGGGGAGCTGTTTTTT
CDR3 length: 13; V gene: TRBV3-1; J gene: TRBJ2-3; clone size: many; D gene: .; CDR3 protein: CASSQRASDTQYF; CDR3 DNA: TGTGCCAGCAGCCAGAGAGCCTCAGATACGCAGTATTTT
CDR3 length: 20; V gene: TRBV7-8; J gene: TRBJ2-1; clone size: many; D gene: .; CDR3 protein: CASSLLAAYEDVWAYNEQFF; CDR3 DNA: TGTGCCAGCAGCTTATTAGCGGCCTACGAGGACGTGTGGGCCTACAATGAGCAGTTCTTC
CDR3 length: 13; V gene: TRBV20-1; J gene: TRBJ1-3; clone size: once; D gene: TRBD1; CDR3 protein: CSAVRDSRNTIYF; CDR3 DNA: TGCAGTGCCGTAAGGGACAGCCGAAACACCATATATTTT
CDR3 length: 12; V gene: TRBV6-1; J gene: TRBJ2-3; clone size: many; D gene: .; CDR3 protein: CASSYRTDTQYF; CDR3 DNA: TGTGCCAGCAGCTACCGCACAGATACGCAGTATTTT
CDR3 length: 16; V gene: TRBV4-1; J gene: TRBJ2-2; clone size: many; D gene: .; CDR3 protein: CASSRQYALNTGELFF; CDR3 DNA: TGCGCCAGCAGCCGGCAGTATGCCCTGAACACCGGGGAGCTGTTTTTT
CDR3 length: 14; V gene: TRBV24-1; J gene: TRBJ2-3; clone size: .; D gene: TRBD1; CDR3 protein: CATIDTGDADTQYF; CDR3 DNA: TGTGCCACCATTGATACAGGGGACGCAGATACGCAGTATTTT
CDR3 length: 14; V gene: TRBV4-2; J gene: TRBJ2-1; clone size: .; D gene: .; CDR3 protein: CASSQGVRANEQFF; CDR3 DNA: TGTGCCAGCAGCCAAGGGGTAAGGGCGAATGAGCAGTTCTTC
CDR3 length: 14; V gene: TRBV12-3/TRBV12-4; J gene: TRBJ1-1; clone size: .; D gene: .; CDR3 protein: CASSFQDIPGKAFF; CDR3 DNA: TGTGCCAGCAGTTTTCAGGACATTCCGGGCAAAGCTTTCTTT
CDR3 length: 17; V gene: TRBV19; J gene: TRBJ1-2; clone size: few; D gene: TRBD1; CDR3 protein: CASSTWDRALGDYGYTF; CDR3 DNA: TGTGCCAGTAGTACATGGGACAGAGCATTGGGGGACTATGGCTACACCTTC
CDR3 length: 14; V gene: TRBV10-3; J gene: TRBJ2-7; clone size: many; D gene: .; CDR3 protein: CAISESRASYEQYF; CDR3 DNA: TGTGCCATCAGTGAGTCACGGGCCTCCTACGAGCAGTACTTC
CDR3 length: 15; V gene: TRBV5-8; J gene: TRBJ2-7; clone size: many; D gene: TRBD1; CDR3 protein: CASSLRWTGSNEQYF; CDR3 DNA: TGTGCCAGCAGCTTAAGGTGGACAGGGAGTAACGAGCAGTACTTC
CDR3 length: 14; V gene: TRBV2; J gene: TRBJ2-5; clone size: many; D gene: .; CDR3 protein: CASSEARPDETQYF; CDR3 DNA: TGTGCCAGCAGTGAAGCTCGCCCTGATGAGACCCAGTACTTC
CDR3 length: 15; V gene: TRBV6-1; J gene: TRBJ1-4; clone size: many; D gene: TRBD1; CDR3 protein: CASRTTGDWGEKLFF; CDR3 DNA: TGTGCCAGCAGGACTACAGGGGATTGGGGTGAAAAACTGTTTTTT
CDR3 length: 15; V gene: TRBV18; J gene: TRBJ1-2; clone size: many; D gene: TRBD1; CDR3 protein: CASSPTRGRPWGYTF; CDR3 DNA: TGTGCCAGCTCACCGACCAGGGGGCGACCGTGGGGCTACACCTTC
CDR3 length: 19; V gene: TRBV3-1; J gene: TRBJ2-3; clone size: many; D gene: TRBD2; CDR3 protein: CASSQAMTLAGGYTDTQYF; CDR3 DNA: TGTGCCAGCAGCCAAGCCATGACTCTCGCGGGGGGATACACAGATACGCAGTATTTT
CDR3 length: 16; V gene: TRBV12-3/TRBV12-4; J gene: TRBJ2-7; clone size: many; D gene: TRBD1; CDR3 protein: CASSFEGGQGAYEQYF; CDR3 DNA: TGTGCCAGCAGTTTTGAGGGGGGACAGGGGGCCTACGAGCAGTACTTC
CDR3 length: 13; V gene: TRBV6-1; J gene: TRBJ2-1; clone size: many; D gene: .; CDR3 protein: CASSAEMYNEQFF; CDR3 DNA: TGTGCCAGCAGTGCCGAGATGTACAATGAGCAGTTCTTC
CDR3 length: 12; V gene: TRBV5-6; J gene: TRBJ2-5; clone size: .; D gene: TRBD2; CDR3 protein: CASSRDYGFKYF; CDR3 DNA: TGTGCCAGCAGCCGGGACTATGGCTTTAAGTACTTC
CDR3 length: 14; V gene: TRBV6-1; J gene: TRBJ1-5; clone size: many; D gene: .; CDR3 protein: CASSAWREDQPQHF; CDR3 DNA: TGTGCCAGCAGTGCCTGGAGGGAAGACCAGCCCCAGCATTTT
CDR3 length: 14; V gene: TRBV19; J gene: TRBJ2-5; clone size: many; D gene: .; CDR3 protein: CASSMLSNQETQYF; CDR3 DNA: TGTGCCAGTAGTATGTTGAGTAACCAAGAGACCCAGTACTTC
CDR3 length: 17; V gene: TRBV2; J gene: TRBJ2-7; clone size: many; D gene: TRBD2; CDR3 protein: CASGTSGAWARGDEQYF; CDR3 DNA: TGTGCCAGCGGGACTAGCGGGGCCTGGGCCCGGGGCGACGAGCAGTACTTC
CDR3 length: 14; V gene: TRBV12-3/TRBV12-4; J gene: TRBJ1-2; clone size: many; D gene: .; CDR3 protein: CASSTRGLQYGYTF; CDR3 DNA: TGTGCCAGCAGCACGCGGGGCCTACAATATGGCTACACCTTC
CDR3 length: 13; V gene: TRBV2; J gene: TRBJ2-1; clone size: few; D gene: .; CDR3 protein: CASSVAQHNEQFF; CDR3 DNA: TGTGCCAGCAGTGTAGCTCAGCACAATGAGCAGTTCTTC
CDR3 length: 13; V gene: TRBV15; J gene: TRBJ1-2; clone size: .; D gene: .; CDR3 protein: CATSPPALGGYTF; CDR3 DNA: TGTGCCACCAGCCCTCCGGCTCTTGGTGGCTACACCTTC
CDR3 length: 12; V gene: TRBV20-1; J gene: TRBJ2-2; clone size: many; D gene: TRBD1; CDR3 protein: CSADRGTGELFF; CDR3 DNA: TGCAGTGCTGACAGGGGGACCGGGGAGCTGTTTTTT
CDR3 length: 16; V gene: TRBV29-1; J gene: TRBJ2-3; clone size: few; D gene: .; CDR3 protein: CSVERVRGSRTDTQYF; CDR3 DNA: TGCAGCGTTGAACGGGTTAGGGGGAGCCGGACAGATACGCAGTATTTT
CDR3 length: 14; V gene: TRBV10-2; J gene: TRBJ2-7; clone size: many; D gene: .; CDR3 protein: CASTTQRGGYEQYF; CDR3 DNA: TGCGCCAGCACAACCCAAAGGGGGGGTTACGAGCAGTACTTC
CDR3 length: 15; V gene: TRBV12-3/TRBV12-4; J gene: TRBJ2-1; clone size: many; D gene: TRBD2; CDR3 protein: CASSLGRGRNNEQFF; CDR3 DNA: TGTGCCAGCAGTTTAGGGCGGGGGAGAAACAATGAGCAGTTCTTC
CDR3 length: 15; V gene: TRBV2; J gene: TRBJ2-1; clone size: many; D gene: .; CDR3 protein: CASSWDFLSYNEQFF; CDR3 DNA: TGTGCCAGCAGCTGGGACTTTCTCTCCTACAATGAGCAGTTCTTC
CDR3 length: 14; V gene: TRBV10-3; J gene: TRBJ1-3; clone size: .; D gene: TRBD1; CDR3 protein: CAITSDRVRNTIYF; CDR3 DNA: TGTGCCATCACCTCCGACAGGGTTAGAAACACCATATATTTT
CDR3 length: 14; V gene: TRBV29-1; J gene: TRBJ1-2; clone size: .; D gene: .; CDR3 protein: CSVEDPGQNYGYTF; CDR3 DNA: TGCAGCGTTGAAGATCCGGGGCAGAACTATGGCTACACCTTC
CDR3 length: 16; V gene: TRBV5-1; J gene: TRBJ2-5; clone size: .; D gene: TRBD1; CDR3 protein: CASSPDRGPFEETQYF; CDR3 DNA: TGCGCCAGCAGCCCGGACAGGGGGCCATTCGAGGAGACCCAGTACTTC
CDR3 length: 12; V gene: TRBV19; J gene: TRBJ2-7; clone size: few; D gene: .; CDR3 protein: CASSMGRYEQYF; CDR3 DNA: TGTGCCAGTAGTATGGGGCGATACGAGCAGTACTTC